These 17 T cell receptor beta chains were all obtained from the same sample, sequenced in a study of T cells in Graves' hyperthyroidism and ophthalmopathy. Amplified TCR beta CDR3 regions derived from RNA transcripts. The HTBI primer set drove a first-round RT-PCR of the TCR CDR3. TCRdb reprocessed the multiplex PCR reads with MiXCR, giving one entry per CDR3 protein. There are hundreds of thousands of distinct CDR3 sequences in the sample; 38% occur only once, and around 10% lies in the top ten. The sequenced sample consisted of blood. Receptors were obtained from a man younger than 35 with Graves' hyperthyroidism.

V and J are TRBV5-4 and TRBJ1-4; D ambiguous. This CDR3 has 14 residues. Between the trimmed V and J ends, which lost 4 bases and 6 bases, there was a span of 13 bases. Germline lookup yields CDR1 SGHNT and CDR2 YYREEE (reference sequence). This CDR3 reads CASSTRTEDEKLFF. CDR3 DNA: TGTGCCAGCAGCACCCGGACGGAGGATGAAAAACTGTTTTTT.

This chain uses TRBV7-8 with TRBJ2-5, with a tentative D call TRBD2 (8 bases). Trimming shortened V by 11 bases and J by 4 bases, and 20 bases separated the two germline ends. The CDR3 has 14 amino acids. CDR1 is SGHVS, CDR2 FQNEAQ, per germline. CDR3 amino acids: CAWSEGAGGETQYF. The DNA of the CDR3 is TGTGCCTGGAGTGAGGGGGCGGGAGGAGAGACCCAGTACTTC.

The chain has TRBV2 and TRBJ2-7; 7 nucleotides match TRBD1. V shed 8 bases and J 2 bases; nucleotides not matched to a gene: 12. The CDR3 sequence is 15 residues long. CDR1 SNHLY and CDR2 FYNNEI come from the germline V gene. CDR3 sequence: CASRPLGTETYEQYF. As DNA, the CDR3 is TGTGCCAGCCGTCCCCTCGGGACAGAGACCTACGAGCAGTACTTC.

The chain links TRBV5-1 to TRBJ2-7; 7 nucleotides line up with TRBD2. There are 14 residues in the CDR3. Germline V gives CDR1 SGHRS, CDR2 YFSETQ. The ends lost 1 base at V and 6 bases at J; junction bases unmatched: 7. The CDR3 protein is CASSLQREFSEQYF. The DNA for the CDR3 is TGCGCCAGCAGCTTGCAGCGGGAATTTTCCGAGCAGTACTTC. Based on the CDR3 plus reference TRBV5-1 and TRBJ2-7, the full variable domain is KAGVTQTPRYLIKTRGQQVTLSCSPISGHRSVSWYQQTPGQGLQFLFEYFSETQRNKGNFPGRFSGRQFSNSRSEMNVSTLELGDSALYLCASSLQREFSEQYFGPGTRLTVT.

Only a few counts were recorded for this clonotype. V and J are TRBV6-5 and TRBJ1-2; D is perhaps TRBD1 (6 bases). CDR3 length: 15 amino acids. The V gene's germline CDR1 is MNHEY and CDR2 SVGAGI. With 4 bases removed from V and 2 bases from J, the gap between germline ends came to 14 bases. CDR3 loop: CASSLAGAANYGYTF. CDR3 nucleotides: TGTGCCAGCAGTTTAGCAGGGGCTGCAAACTATGGCTACACCTTC.

The rearrangement uses TRBV25-1 and TRBJ2-7; D remains ambiguous. Germline V gene sequence: CDR1 MGHDK, CDR2 SYGVNS. This CDR3 contains 12 residues. Trimming took off 6 bases at V and 7 bases at J, with 13 bases between the two ends. CDR3 DNA: TGTGCCAGCAGCCCTACTGTAACGGAGCAGTACTTC. It translates to CASSPTVTEQYF.

V usage is TRBV12-3 or TRBV12-4 and J usage is TRBJ2-5, with a possible D match to TRBD2 (6 bases). CDR3 length: 13 residues. Between the trimmed V and J ends, which lost 3 bases and 7 bases, there was a span of 12 bases. The CDR3: CASSFAGWGTQYF. As DNA, the CDR3 is TGTGCCAGCAGTTTTGCGGGATGGGGGACCCAGTACTTC.

Only a few counts were recorded for this clonotype. The genes are TRBV20-1 and TRBJ1-2; a possible D gene is TRBD1 (6 bases). V lost 6 bases to trimming and J lost 4 bases, with 21 bases between them. This CDR3 is 15 amino acids long. The germline CDR1 and CDR2 sequences are DFQATT and SNEGSKA (reference sequence). The CDR3 DNA reads TGCAGTGCGGCGGACAGTAGTCCCCTCCTCTATGGCTACACCTTC. Protein sequence: CSAADSSPLLYGYTF.

This clonotype was seen many times. The chain combines TRBV20-1 with TRBJ2-7; a possible D gene is TRBD1 (5 bases). The length of the CDR3 is 11 residues. Germline V CDR1 and CDR2: DFQATT, SNEGSKA (reference sequence). V gave up 3 bases and J gave up 5 bases, with 8 bases separating them. The chain's CDR3 is CSASRGNEQYF. CDR3 sequence (DNA): TGCAGTGCTAGTAGGGGTAACGAGCAGTACTTC.

The chain links TRBV2 to TRBJ2-7; D unresolved. Trimming left V 10 bases short and J 1 base short, with 14 bases between. The CDR3 has 13 residues. Looked up from germline, CDR1 is SNHLY and CDR2 is FYNNEI. The CDR3, as DNA: TGTGCCACCGCCCGGGTTGGATCCTACGAGCAGTACTTC. This codes for CATARVGSYEQYF.

This clonotype is a singleton in its sample. A read error is possible here, since a much larger clone lies one base away. This chain links TRBV19 with TRBJ1-1; TRBD1 aligns across 8 bases. The CDR3 is 14 residues long. The germline V gene encodes CDR1 LNHDA and CDR2 SQIVND (reference sequence). DNA of the CDR3: TGTGCCAGTAGTAGGACAGGGTTGAACGCTGAAGCTTTCTTT. This gives the protein CASSRTGLNAEAFF.

As for this clonotype: Since the CDR3 does not end with the conserved phenylalanine or tryptophan, this likely comes from a read error. The DNA is left out, because the CDR3 cannot be placed on it with certainty; the CDR3 is given as TCRdb lists it. J is TRBJ1-1 and V is TRBV19; the table's D call of TRBD1 was not tested on the DNA. Germline V gives CDR1 LNHDA, CDR2 SQIVND (reference sequence). The CDR3 is made up of 10 amino acids, end residues included. CDR3 in amino acids: CASSIGTGLY.

J is TRBJ1-6 and V is TRBV15, with TRBD1 identical over 7 bases. With V trimmed by 3 bases and J by 7 bases, 6 bases remained unmatched. The germline gives CDR1 LNHNV, CDR2 YYDKDF (reference sequence). This CDR3 is 15 amino acids long. For the CDR3, the DNA is TGTGCCACCAGCAGCCAAAGGGACAGCAATTCACCCCTCCACTTT. Translating gives CATSSQRDSNSPLHF.

This CDR3 is CASKLAILRNQPQHF. The CDR3 bases are TGTGCCAGTAAGCTCGCAATCCTTCGCAATCAGCCCCAGCATTTT. The chain employs TRBV19 and TRBJ1-5; no firm D call. Germline-derived CDR1 and CDR2 are LNHDA and SQIVND (reference sequence). V was pared by 7 bases and J by 2 bases, with 15 bases between. The length of the CDR3 is 15 residues.

This clonotype was seen repeatedly, ten times or more. The chain employs TRBV5-1 and TRBJ1-6; D remains unclear. CDR3 length: 13 amino acids. V shed 2 bases and J shed 11 bases, with 11 bases lying between them. The germline CDR1 and CDR2 sequences are SGHRS and YFSETQ. The CDR3 DNA reads as TGCGCCAGCAGCTTCGGCAGTCAGACACCCCTCCACTTT. Residues: CASSFGSQTPLHF.

Regarding this clonotype: A much larger clone is a single base away; this may be a read error. V is TRBV29-1 and J is TRBJ2-5; D is unclear. Looked up from germline, CDR1 is SQVTM and CDR2 is ANQGSEA. This CDR3 contains 12 residues. The CDR3, as DNA: TGCAGCGTTGGATACCTCCAAGAGACCCTGTACTTC. Its translation is CSVGYLQETLYF.

V is TRBV7-2 and J is TRBJ1-4, with a tentative D call TRBD1 (5 bases). The length of the CDR3 is 14 residues. The germline V gene encodes CDR1 SGHTA and CDR2 FQGNSA. V gave up 6 bases and J gave up 8 bases, with 16 bases separating them. CDR3 in amino acids: CASRPTWDGEKLFF. DNA for the CDR3: TGTGCCAGCAGACCAACTTGGGACGGCGAAAAACTGTTTTTT.